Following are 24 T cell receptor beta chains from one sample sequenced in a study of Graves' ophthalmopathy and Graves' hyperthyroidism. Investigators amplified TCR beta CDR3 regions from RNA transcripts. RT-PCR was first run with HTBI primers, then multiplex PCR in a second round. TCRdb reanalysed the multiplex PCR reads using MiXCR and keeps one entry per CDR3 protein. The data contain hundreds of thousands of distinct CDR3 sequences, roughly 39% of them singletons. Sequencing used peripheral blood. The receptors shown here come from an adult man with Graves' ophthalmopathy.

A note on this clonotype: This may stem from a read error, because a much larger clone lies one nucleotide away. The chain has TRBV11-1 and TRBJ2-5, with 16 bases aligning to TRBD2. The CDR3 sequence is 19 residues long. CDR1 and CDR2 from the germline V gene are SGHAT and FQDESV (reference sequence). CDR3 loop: CAISLPPGLAGGPQETQYF. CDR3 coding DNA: TGTGCCATCAGCTTACCTCCGGGACTAGCGGGAGGGCCCCAAGAGACCCAGTACTTC.

The CDR3 bases are TGTGCCAGCAGCCAAGATGGACCGGGACGGCGGCCGACCCAGTACTTC. Protein sequence: CASSQDGPGRRPTQYF. The V and J genes are TRBV3-1 and TRBJ2-5, with D possibly being TRBD1 or TRBD2 (5 bases each). The germline CDR1 and CDR2 sequences are LGHDT and YNNKEL (reference sequence). V was pared by 0 bases and J by 7 bases, with 18 bases between. The CDR3 spans 16 residues.

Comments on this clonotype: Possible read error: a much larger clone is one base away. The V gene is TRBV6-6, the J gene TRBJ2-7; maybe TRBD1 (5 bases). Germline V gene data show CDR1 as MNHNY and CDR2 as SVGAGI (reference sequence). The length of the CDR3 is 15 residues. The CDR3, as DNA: TGTGCCAGCAGTTACTCGACAGATTCCTCCTACGGGCAGTACTTC. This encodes CASSYSTDSSYGQYF.

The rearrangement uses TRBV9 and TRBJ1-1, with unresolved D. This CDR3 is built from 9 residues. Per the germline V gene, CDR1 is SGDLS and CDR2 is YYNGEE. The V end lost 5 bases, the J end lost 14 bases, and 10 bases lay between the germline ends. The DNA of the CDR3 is TGTGCCAGCAGTGATCCTAGCTTCTTT. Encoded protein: CASSDPSFF.

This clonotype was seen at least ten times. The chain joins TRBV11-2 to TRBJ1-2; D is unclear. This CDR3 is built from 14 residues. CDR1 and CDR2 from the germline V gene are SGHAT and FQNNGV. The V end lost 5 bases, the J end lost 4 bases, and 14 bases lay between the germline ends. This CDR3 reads CASSPPTGVYGYTF. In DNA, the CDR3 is TGTGCCAGCAGCCCACCTACGGGCGTCTATGGCTACACCTTC.

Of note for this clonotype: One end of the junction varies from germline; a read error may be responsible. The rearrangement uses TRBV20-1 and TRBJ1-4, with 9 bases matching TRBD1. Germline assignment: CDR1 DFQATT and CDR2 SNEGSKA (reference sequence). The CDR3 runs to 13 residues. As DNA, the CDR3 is TGCAGTGCTACCGGGACAGGGAATGAAAAACTGCTTTTT. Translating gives CSATGTGNEKLLF.

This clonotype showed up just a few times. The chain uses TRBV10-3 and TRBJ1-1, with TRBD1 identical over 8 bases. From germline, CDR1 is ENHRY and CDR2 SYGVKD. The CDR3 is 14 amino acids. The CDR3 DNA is TGTGCGATCGGACAGGGACTGAGCGGCACTGAAGCTTTCTTT. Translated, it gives CAIGQGLSGTEAFF.

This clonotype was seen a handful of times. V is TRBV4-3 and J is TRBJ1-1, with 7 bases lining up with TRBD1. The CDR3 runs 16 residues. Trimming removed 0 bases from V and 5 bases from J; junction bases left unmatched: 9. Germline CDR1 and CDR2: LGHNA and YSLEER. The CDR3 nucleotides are TGCGCCAGCAGCCAAGATCTCCTCAGGGGGTGGACTGAAGCTTTCTTT. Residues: CASSQDLLRGWTEAFF.

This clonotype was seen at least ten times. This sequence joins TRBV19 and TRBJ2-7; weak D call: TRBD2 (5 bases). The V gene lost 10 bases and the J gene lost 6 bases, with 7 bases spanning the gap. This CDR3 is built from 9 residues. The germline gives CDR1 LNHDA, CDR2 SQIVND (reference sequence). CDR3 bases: TGTGCCATACGGGGCGAGCAGTACTTC. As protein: CAIRGEQYF. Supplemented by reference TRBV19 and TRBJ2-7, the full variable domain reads DGGITQSPKYLFRKEGQNVTLSCEQNLNHDAMYWYRQDPGQGLRLIYYSQIVNDFQKGDIAEGYSVSREKKESFPLTVTSAQKNPTAFYLCAIRGEQYFGPGTRLTVT.

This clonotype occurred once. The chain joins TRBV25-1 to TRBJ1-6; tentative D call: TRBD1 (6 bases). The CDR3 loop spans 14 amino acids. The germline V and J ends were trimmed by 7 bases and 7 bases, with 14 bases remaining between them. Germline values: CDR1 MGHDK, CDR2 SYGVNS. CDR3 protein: CASMRGNWNSPLHF. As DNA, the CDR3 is TGTGCCAGCATGAGGGGGAATTGGAATTCACCCCTCCACTTT. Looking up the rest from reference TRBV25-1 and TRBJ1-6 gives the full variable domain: EADIYQTPRYLVIGTGKKITLECSQTMGHDKMYWYQQDPGMELHLIHYSYGVNSTEKGDLSSESTVSRIRTEHFPLTLESARPSHTSQYLCASMRGNWNSPLHFGNGTRLTVT.

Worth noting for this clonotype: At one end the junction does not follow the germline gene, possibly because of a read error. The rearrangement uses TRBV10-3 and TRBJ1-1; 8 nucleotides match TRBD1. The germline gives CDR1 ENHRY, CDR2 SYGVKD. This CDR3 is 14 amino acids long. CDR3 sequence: CASSLPGQVTEAFF. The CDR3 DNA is TGTGCCAGCAGTCTACCGGGACAGGTCACTGAAGCTTTCTTT.

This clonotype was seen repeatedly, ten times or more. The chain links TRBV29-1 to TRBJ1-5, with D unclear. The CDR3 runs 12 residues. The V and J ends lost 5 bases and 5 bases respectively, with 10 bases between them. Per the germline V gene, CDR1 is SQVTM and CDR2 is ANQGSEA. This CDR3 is CSVLGWDQPQHF. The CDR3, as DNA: TGCAGCGTTTTAGGTTGGGATCAGCCCCAGCATTTT.

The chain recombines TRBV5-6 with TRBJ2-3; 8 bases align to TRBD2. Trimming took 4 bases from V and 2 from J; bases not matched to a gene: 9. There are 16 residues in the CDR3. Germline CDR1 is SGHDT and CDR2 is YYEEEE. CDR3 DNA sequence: TGTGCCAGCAGCCCTGCGAGCGGGAGCCTCACAGATACGCAGTATTTT. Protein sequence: CASSPASGSLTDTQYF.

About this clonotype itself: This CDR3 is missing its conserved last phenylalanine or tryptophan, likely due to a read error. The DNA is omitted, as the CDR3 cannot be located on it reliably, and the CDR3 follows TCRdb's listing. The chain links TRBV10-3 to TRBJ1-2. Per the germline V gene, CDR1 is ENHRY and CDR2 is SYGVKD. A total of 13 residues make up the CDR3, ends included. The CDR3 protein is CAAGGLLNYGYTC.

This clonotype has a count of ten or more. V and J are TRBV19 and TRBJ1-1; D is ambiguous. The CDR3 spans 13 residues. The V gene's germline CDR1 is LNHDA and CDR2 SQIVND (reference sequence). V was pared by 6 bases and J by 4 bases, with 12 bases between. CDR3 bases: TGTGCCAGTAGGGGCCTATGGGGCACTGAAGCTTTCTTT. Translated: CASRGLWGTEAFF.

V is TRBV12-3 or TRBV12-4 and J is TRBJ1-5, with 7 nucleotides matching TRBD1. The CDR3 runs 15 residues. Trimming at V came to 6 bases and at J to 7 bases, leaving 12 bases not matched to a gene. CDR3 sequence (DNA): TGTGCCAGCAGCGATAAACAGGGGAACTACCAGCCCCAGCATTTT. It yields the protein CASSDKQGNYQPQHF.

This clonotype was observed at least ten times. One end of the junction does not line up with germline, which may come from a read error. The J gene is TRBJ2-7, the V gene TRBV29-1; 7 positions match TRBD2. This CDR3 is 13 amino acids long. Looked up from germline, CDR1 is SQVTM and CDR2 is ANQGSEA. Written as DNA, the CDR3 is TGCAGCGTCGAAGCGGGAAGCTCCTACGAGCAGTACTTC. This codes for CSVEAGSSYEQYF.

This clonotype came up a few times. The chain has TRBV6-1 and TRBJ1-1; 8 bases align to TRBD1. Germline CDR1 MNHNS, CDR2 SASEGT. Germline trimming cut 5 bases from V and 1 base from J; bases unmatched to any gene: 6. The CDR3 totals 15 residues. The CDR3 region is CASSRGDRKNTEAFF. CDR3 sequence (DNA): TGTGCCAGCAGTAGGGGGGACAGGAAGAACACTGAAGCTTTCTTT.

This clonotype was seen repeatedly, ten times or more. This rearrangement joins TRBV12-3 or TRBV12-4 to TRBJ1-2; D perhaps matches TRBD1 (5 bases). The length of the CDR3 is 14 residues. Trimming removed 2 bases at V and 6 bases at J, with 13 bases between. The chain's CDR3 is CASSLLGGVDGYTF. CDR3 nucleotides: TGTGCCAGCAGTTTACTCGGAGGGGTGGATGGCTACACCTTC.

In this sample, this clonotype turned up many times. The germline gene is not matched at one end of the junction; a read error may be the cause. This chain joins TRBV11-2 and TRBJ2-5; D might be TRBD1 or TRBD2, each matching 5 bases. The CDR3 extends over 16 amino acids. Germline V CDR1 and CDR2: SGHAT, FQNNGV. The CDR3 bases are TGTGCCAGCACCTTATGGGGACCCAGGGAGCAAGAGACCCAGTACTTC. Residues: CASTLWGPREQETQYF.

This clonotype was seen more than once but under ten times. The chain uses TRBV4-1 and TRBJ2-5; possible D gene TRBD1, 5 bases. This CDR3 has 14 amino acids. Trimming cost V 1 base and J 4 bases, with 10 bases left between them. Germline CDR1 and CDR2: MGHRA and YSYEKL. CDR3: CASSQVAQGETQYF. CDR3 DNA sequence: TGCGCCAGCAGCCAAGTAGCCCAGGGAGAGACCCAGTACTTC.

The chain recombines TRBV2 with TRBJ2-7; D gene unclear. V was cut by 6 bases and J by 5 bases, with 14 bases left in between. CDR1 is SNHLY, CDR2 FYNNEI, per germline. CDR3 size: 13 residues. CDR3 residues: CASSVSASDEQYF. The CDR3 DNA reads TGTGCCAGCAGCGTGTCTGCTTCGGACGAGCAGTACTTC.

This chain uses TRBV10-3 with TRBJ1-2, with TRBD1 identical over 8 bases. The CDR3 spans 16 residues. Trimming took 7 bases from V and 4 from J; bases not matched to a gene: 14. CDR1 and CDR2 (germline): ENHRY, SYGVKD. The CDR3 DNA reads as TGTGCCATCACGGGTTCCTCGGACAGGGTGCTCTATGGCTACACCTTC. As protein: CAITGSSDRVLYGYTF.

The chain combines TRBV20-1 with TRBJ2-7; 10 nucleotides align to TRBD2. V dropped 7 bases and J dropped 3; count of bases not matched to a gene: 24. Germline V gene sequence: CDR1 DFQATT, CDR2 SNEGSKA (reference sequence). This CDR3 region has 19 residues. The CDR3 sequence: CSVGGPGTSDNPELYEQYF. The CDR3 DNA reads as TGCAGTGTAGGCGGACCCGGGACTAGCGACAACCCGGAGCTCTACGAGCAGTACTTC.